A selection of T cell receptor beta chains follows, all from one sample in a study of OX40 agonist ivuxolimab in advanced cancers. Assay: immunoSEQ multiplex PCR; the TCRdb copy retains only in-frame clones and omits some. The repertoire consists of roughly 80,000 clones, with approximately 85% occurring once and the leading ten covering approximately 0.6%. The specimen was CD4+ or CD8+ T cells sorted from blood, collected in a trial of the OX40 agonist ivuxolimab. These receptors originate from an adult with an advanced solid tumor such as melanoma, head and neck, liver or kidney cancer. Both conserved end residues are part of each CDR3.

16,TRBJ2-7,TRBV7-9,CASSSGIAFTDYEQYF
15,TRBJ1-2,TRBV7-2,CASSLVIGQGDGYTF
12,TRBJ1-1,TRBV7-9,CASSLEGKSAFF
22,TRBJ2-2,TRBV19,CASSLRIQGAGSGLQNTGELFF
14,TRBJ1-2,TRBV5-1,CASSLEGQVYGYTF
14,TRBJ1-1,TRBV7-9,CASSLAVRDTEAFF
17,TRBJ2-2,TRBV5-4,CASSYLAGGFHTGELFF
13,TRBJ1-4,TRBV30,CAWAPGTNEKLFF
14,TRBJ1-2,TRBV29-1,CSVALRGLSDGYTF
14,TRBJ2-1,TRBV6-5,CASRPGQGYNEQFF
14,TRBJ1-6,TRBV14,CASSQLQGVSPLHF
16,TRBJ1-5,TRBV4-2,CASSQAAGGGNQPQHF
13,TRBJ2-3,TRBV5-1,CASSRSQRDTQYF
15,TRBJ2-7,TRBV5-5,CASSSTGPPTYEQYF
16,TRBJ2-1,TRBV7-8,CASSQRTRLIGNEQFF
17,TRBJ2-1,TRBV7-2,CASSFESRGSSYNEQFF
15,TRBJ1-1,TRBV18,CASSRVGGSEHEAFF
12,TRBJ2-4,TRBV7-9,CASSTQGASGYF
16,TRBJ2-1,TRBV11-1,CASSLRVGGFYNEQFF
13,TRBJ1-5,TRBV11-1,CASSLGAEQPQHF
16,TRBJ2-2,TRBV4-2,CASSQENNANTGELFF
15,TRBJ2-7,TRBV6-5,CASSAPRDSHYEQYF
15,TRBJ1-3,TRBV11-2,CASSLVKGKGNTIYF
13,TRBJ1-1,TRBV5-1,CASSGGTGSEAFF
14,TRBJ1-3,TRBV5-4,CASRGGDSGNTIYF
13,TRBJ2-5,TRBV10-3,CAIRTGDGETQYF
13,TRBJ1-3,TRBV19,CASGGRQGNTIYF
16,TRBJ2-7,TRBV4-3,CASSQAYDRGDYEQYF
14,TRBJ1-2,TRBV5-1,CASSKPQGDYGYTF
13,TRBJ2-7,TRBV5-1,CASGRVDSYEQYF
13,TRBJ1-1,TRBV10-3,CAAQGQPNTEAFF
14,TRBJ2-7,TRBV5-1,CASSMGYGSYEQYF
15,TRBJ1-4,TRBV18,CASSLLQGRNEKLFF
14,TRBJ2-1,TRBV2,CASSSDGGANEQFF
13,TRBJ2-7,TRBV28,CASRTSSAYEQYF
15,TRBJ2-2,TRBV6-5,CASSYGQDNTGELFF
16,TRBJ2-2,TRBV2,CASSELVAGLTGELFF
13,TRBJ2-7,TRBV2,CASIRDRAYEQYF
14,TRBJ1-2,TRBV7-8,CASSSPTGRRGYTF
16,TRBJ1-6,TRBV4-2,CASSPGTGTYNSPLHF
14,TRBJ2-5,TRBV5-1,CASSPPGRQETQYF
15,TRBJ2-1,TRBV28,CASSHRGAGYNEQFF
16,TRBJ1-1,TRBV7-2,CASSLNPPDRTTEAFF
14,NA,TRBV4-3,CASSPRAGGYEQYF
14,TRBJ1-1,TRBV5-1,CASSLSTGNTEAFF
13,TRBJ1-5,TRBV6-5,CASRETGDQPQHF
14,TRBJ2-5,TRBV5-5,CASSKDRGGETQYF
18,TRBJ1-1,TRBV5-1,CASSSNRDRRSMNTEAFF
11,TRBJ2-7,TRBV2,CASSGVYEQYF
16,TRBJ2-3,TRBV27,CASSFPSSGYTDTQYF
16,TRBJ2-5,TRBV7-2,CASSARSRGGGETQYF
13,TRBJ1-5,TRBV6-5,CASQRRNNQPQHF
14,TRBJ1-2,TRBV5-1,CASTMDTEYYGYTF